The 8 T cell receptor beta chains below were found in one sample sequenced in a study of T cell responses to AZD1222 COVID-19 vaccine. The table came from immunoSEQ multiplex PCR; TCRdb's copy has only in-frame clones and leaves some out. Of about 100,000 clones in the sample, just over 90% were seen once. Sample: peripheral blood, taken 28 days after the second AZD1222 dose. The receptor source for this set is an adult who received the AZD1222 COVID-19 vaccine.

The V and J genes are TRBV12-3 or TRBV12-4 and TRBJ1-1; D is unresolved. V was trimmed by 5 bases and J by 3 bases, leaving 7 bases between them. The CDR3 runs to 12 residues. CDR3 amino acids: CASSISYTEAFF. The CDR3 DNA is TGTGCCAGCAGTATTAGTTACACTGAAGCTTTCTTT.

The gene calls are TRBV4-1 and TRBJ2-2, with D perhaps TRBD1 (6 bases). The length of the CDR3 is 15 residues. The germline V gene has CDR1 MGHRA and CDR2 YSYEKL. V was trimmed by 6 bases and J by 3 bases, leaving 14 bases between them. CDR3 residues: CASRVRGRDTGELFF. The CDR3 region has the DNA TGCGCCAGCAGGGTCAGGGGCCGGGACACCGGGGAGCTGTTTTTT.

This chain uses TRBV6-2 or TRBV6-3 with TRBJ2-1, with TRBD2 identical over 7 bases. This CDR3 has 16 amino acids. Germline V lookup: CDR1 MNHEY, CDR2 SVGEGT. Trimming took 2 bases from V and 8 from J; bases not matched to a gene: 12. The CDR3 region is CASSYQGGRIGDEQFF. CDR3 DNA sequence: TGTGCCAGCAGTTACCAGGGCGGGAGAATCGGCGATGAGCAGTTCTTC.

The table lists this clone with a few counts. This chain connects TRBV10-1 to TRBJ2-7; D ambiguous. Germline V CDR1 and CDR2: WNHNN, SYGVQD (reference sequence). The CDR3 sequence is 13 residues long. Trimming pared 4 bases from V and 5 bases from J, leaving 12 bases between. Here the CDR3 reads CASSAGIKNEQYF. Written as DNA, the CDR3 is TGCGCCAGCAGTGCGGGCATCAAAAACGAGCAGTACTTC.

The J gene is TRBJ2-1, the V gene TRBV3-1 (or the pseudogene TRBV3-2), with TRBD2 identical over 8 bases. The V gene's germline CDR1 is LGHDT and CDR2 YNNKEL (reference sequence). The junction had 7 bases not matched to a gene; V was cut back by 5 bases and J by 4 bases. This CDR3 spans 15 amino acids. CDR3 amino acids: CASSSSGSVYNEQFF. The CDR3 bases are TGTGCCAGCAGCTCAAGCGGGAGTGTGTACAATGAGCAGTTCTTC.

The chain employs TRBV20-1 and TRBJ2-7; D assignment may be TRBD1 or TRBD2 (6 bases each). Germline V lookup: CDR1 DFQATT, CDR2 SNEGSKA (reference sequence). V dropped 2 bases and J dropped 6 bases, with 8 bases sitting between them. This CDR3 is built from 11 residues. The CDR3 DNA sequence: TGCAGTGCTAGACGGGGGCCCGAGCAGTACTTC. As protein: CSARRGPEQYF.

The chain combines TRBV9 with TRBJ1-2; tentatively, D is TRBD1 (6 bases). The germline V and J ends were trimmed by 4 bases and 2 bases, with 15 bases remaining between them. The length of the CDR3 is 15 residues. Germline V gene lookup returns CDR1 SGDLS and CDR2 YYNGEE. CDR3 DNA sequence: TGTGCCAGCAGCACCGAAAGAGGACAGAACTATGGCTACACCTTC. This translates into CASSTERGQNYGYTF.

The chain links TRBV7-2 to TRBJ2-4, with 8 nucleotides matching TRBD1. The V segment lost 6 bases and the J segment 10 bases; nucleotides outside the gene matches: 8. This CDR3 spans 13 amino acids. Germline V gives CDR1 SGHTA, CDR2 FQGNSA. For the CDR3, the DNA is TGTGCCAGCAGGAGTGGACAGGGAGGAATTCAGTACTTC. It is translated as CASRSGQGGIQYF. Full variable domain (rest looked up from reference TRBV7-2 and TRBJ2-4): GAGVSQSPSNKVTEKGKDVELRCDPISGHTALYWYRQSLGQGLEFLIYFQGNSAPDKSGLPSDRFSAERTGGSVSTLTIQRTQQEDSAVYLCASRSGQGGIQYFGAGTRLSVL.